The 20 T cell receptor beta chains below come from one sample, sequenced in a study of cytomegalovirus exposure and HLA in healthy donors. The PCR was carried out with 60 Vbeta primers and 13 Jbeta primers. Some clones are missing from TCRdb's copy, which holds only in-frame ones; the method was immunoSEQ multiplex PCR. The table includes 90,000 to 120,000 clones, around 78% detected once. Sequenced input: PBMCs. These receptors were collected from a man aged 25-40 years in good health and CMV-seronegative.

This rearrangement joins TRBV29-1 to TRBJ2-1, with TRBD1 matching 10 bases. Trimming at V came to 4 bases and at J to 6 bases, leaving 3 bases not matched to a gene. Looked up from germline, CDR1 is SQVTM and CDR2 is ANQGSEA. The CDR3 sequence is 13 residues long. DNA for the CDR3: TGCAGCGTTGCGGACAGGGGGATCAATGAGCAGTTCTTC. It yields the protein CSVADRGINEQFF.

The rearrangement joins TRBV28 to TRBJ2-1; 10 bases align to TRBD2. J lost 10 bases, V lost 4 bases, and 16 bases had no gene match. Germline V lookup: CDR1 MDHEN, CDR2 SYDVKM. The CDR3 runs 17 residues. CDR3 in amino acids: CASSSEATSGLYGEQFF. Written as DNA, the CDR3 is TGTGCCAGCAGTTCCGAGGCGACTAGCGGGCTTTATGGGGAGCAGTTCTTC.

There are a few counts of this clone. The chain recombines TRBV2 with TRBJ2-1; the match to TRBD1 covers 10 bases. Losses at the gene ends were 4 bases for V and 10 bases for J; bases not matched to a gene: 10. The CDR3 extends over 15 amino acids. Germline V lookup: CDR1 SNHLY, CDR2 FYNNEI. CDR3 nucleotide sequence: TGTGCCAGCAGTGCAACCGGGACAGGGGTCGGCGAGCAGTTCTTC. Protein sequence: CASSATGTGVGEQFF.

V and J are TRBV7-8 and TRBJ2-7; possibly TRBD1 for D (5 bases). The CDR3 has 15 residues. Germline lookup yields CDR1 SGHVS and CDR2 FQNEAQ. V was clipped by 5 bases and J by 1 base, with 15 bases between them. The CDR3 here is CASSQYSTVSYEQYF. CDR3 nucleotide sequence: TGTGCCAGCAGCCAATATTCGACAGTATCCTACGAGCAGTACTTC.

The chain employs TRBV10-3 and TRBJ2-1, with a possible D match to TRBD1 (6 bases). The CDR3 is 18 residues long. Germline-derived CDR1 and CDR2 are ENHRY and SYGVKD. Trimming removed 2 bases at V and 5 bases at J, with 22 bases between. CDR3 region: CAISEGKTGPKNNNEQFF. In DNA form, the CDR3 reads TGTGCCATCAGTGAGGGTAAGACAGGACCGAAAAATAACAATGAGCAGTTCTTC.

The V and J genes are TRBV30 and TRBJ1-3; D remains unclear. Per germline, CDR1 GTSNPN and CDR2 SVGIG (reference sequence). The CDR3 contains 14 residues. The germline V and J ends were trimmed by 4 bases and 1 base, with 11 bases remaining between them. The CDR3 nucleotides are TGTGCCTGGAATGTAGCGAATTCTGGAAACACCATATATTTT. Amino acids: CAWNVANSGNTIYF.

This chain connects TRBV10-1 to TRBJ2-2; tentative D call: TRBD2 (6 bases). Deletions cut 0 bases from V and 8 bases from J, with 19 bases between. The germline V gene has CDR1 WNHNN and CDR2 SYGVQD (reference sequence). The CDR3 spans 17 residues. As DNA, the CDR3 is TGCGCCAGCAGTGAGTCCCCGGGACTGACGGCAGCGGGGGAGCTGTTTTTT. Encoded protein: CASSESPGLTAAGELFF.

J is TRBJ2-5 and V is TRBV5-8, with 7 bases fitting TRBD2. Trimming cost V 4 bases and J 2 bases; bases outside gene matches: 5. Germline values: CDR1 SGHTS, CDR2 YDEGEE. The CDR3 consists of 14 residues. The CDR3 nucleotides are TGTGCCAGCAGCCCCCTGCGGGAGCAAGAGACCCAGTACTTC. Amino acids: CASSPLREQETQYF. The full variable domain, in which reference TRBV5-8 and TRBJ2-5 provide the parts outside the CDR3, is EAGVTQSPTHLIKTRGQQATLRCSPISGHTSVYWYQQALGLGLQFLLWYDEGEERNRGNFPPRFSGRQFPNYSSELNVNALELEDSALYLCASSPLREQETQYFGPGTRLLVL.

This clone was counted between two and nine times. The rearrangement joins TRBV6-5 to TRBJ2-1, with 7 bases aligning to TRBD2. CDR1 MNHEY and CDR2 SVGAGI come from the germline V gene. The J segment lost 5 bases and the V segment lost 2 bases, leaving 6 bases of the junction unmatched. The CDR3 loop spans 15 amino acids. CDR3 region: CASSYGEGGHNEQFF. CDR3 in DNA: TGTGCCAGCAGTTACGGGGAGGGAGGTCACAATGAGCAGTTCTTC.

This sequence joins TRBV5-1 and TRBJ2-5, with D perhaps matching TRBD1 (6 bases). Trimming shortened V by 3 bases and J by 2 bases, and 14 bases separated the two germline ends. The germline V gene encodes CDR1 SGHRS and CDR2 YFSETQ. The CDR3 loop spans 15 amino acids. CDR3 sequence reads: CASSWTAFKQETQYF. CDR3 nucleotides: TGCGCCAGCAGCTGGACAGCCTTCAAACAAGAGACCCAGTACTTC.

The chain recombines TRBV29-1 with TRBJ2-5; TRBD2 aligns across 12 bases. TRBJ2-7 explains the end of the DNA better; the J call may be wrong. The CDR3 is 16 amino acids. Germline CDR1 SQVTM, CDR2 ANQGSEA. CDR3: CSVEVPLAGGPYEQYF. The CDR3 DNA sequence: TGCAGCGTTGAAGTTCCCCTAGCGGGAGGGCCCTACGAGCAGTACTTC.

This clone occurred a few times. The chain has TRBV30 and TRBJ1-3; 9 bases are a match to TRBD1. The germline gives CDR1 GTSNPN, CDR2 SVGIG (reference sequence). V shed 0 bases, J shed 7 bases, and the junction held 10 bases outside the gene matches. This CDR3 is built from 16 residues. The CDR3 nucleotides are TGTGCCTGGAGTGTCCCTGGACAGGGGCGGCGTAACACCATATATTTT. Its protein product is CAWSVPGQGRRNTIYF.

V and J are TRBV4-1 and TRBJ2-3; tentative D call: TRBD1 (5 bases). Germline V lookup: CDR1 MGHRA, CDR2 YSYEKL. V lost 0 bases, J lost 3 bases, and 16 bases lay in between. There are 17 residues in the CDR3. The CDR3 here is CASSQEGAAGWTDTQYF. DNA of the CDR3: TGCGCCAGCAGCCAAGAAGGGGCGGCAGGGTGGACAGATACGCAGTATTTT.

The genes are TRBV5-8 and TRBJ2-7; D perhaps matches TRBD1 (6 bases). V dropped 6 bases and J dropped 0 bases, with 13 bases sitting between them. The CDR3 sequence is 14 residues long. Per germline, CDR1 SGHTS and CDR2 YDEGEE. CDR3 nucleotides: TGTGCCAGCACCTACGACAGGATCTCCTACGAGCAGTACTTC. This translates into CASTYDRISYEQYF. Full variable domain (missing parts from reference TRBV5-8 and TRBJ2-7): EAGVTQSPTHLIKTRGQQATLRCSPISGHTSVYWYQQALGLGLQFLLWYDEGEERNRGNFPPRFSGRQFPNYSSELNVNALELEDSALYLCASTYDRISYEQYFGPGTRLTVT.

The chain combines TRBV25-1 with TRBJ2-2, with D maybe TRBD1 (5 bases). This CDR3 is built from 15 residues. CDR1 is MGHDK and CDR2 is SYGVNS in the germline V gene. Trimming removed 2 bases at V and 2 bases at J, with 9 bases between. The CDR3 reads CASSEIRGNTGELFF. The CDR3 bases are TGTGCCAGCAGTGAAATTAGGGGAAACACCGGGGAGCTGTTTTTT.

This chain uses TRBV5-1 with TRBJ2-5, with D possibly being TRBD2 (6 bases). The CDR3 totals 14 residues. Germline loops: CDR1 SGHRS, CDR2 YFSETQ. V lost 7 bases and J lost 5, with 18 bases in between. For the CDR3, the DNA is TGCGCCAGCCTGCTAGCGCCTGGGGGGGAGACCCAGTACTTC. Residues: CASLLAPGGETQYF.

The V and J genes are TRBV28 and TRBJ1-2, with a possible D match to TRBD1 (6 bases). The CDR3 extends over 12 amino acids. Looked up from germline, CDR1 is MDHEN and CDR2 is SYDVKM. Trimming took off 3 bases at V and 5 bases at J, with 7 bases between the two ends. The CDR3 region has the DNA TGTGCCAGCAGTTTGGGACATTATGGCTACACCTTC. It specifies CASSLGHYGYTF.

V gene TRBV7-3 combines with J gene TRBJ2-6, with D possibly TRBD1 on 5 matching bases. The V gene's germline CDR1 is SGHTA and CDR2 FQGTGA. This CDR3 contains 16 residues. The V and J ends lost 0 bases and 0 bases respectively, with 6 bases between them. The DNA of the CDR3 is TGTGCCAGCAGCTTAACCAGGGACTCTGGGGCCAACGTCCTGACTTTC. Translating gives CASSLTRDSGANVLTF.

The chain links TRBV18 to TRBJ2-5, with 10 bases aligning to TRBD2. The junction had 5 bases not matched to a gene; V was cut back by 2 bases and J by 5 bases. The CDR3 contains 15 residues. Germline V gene lookup returns CDR1 KGHSH and CDR2 LQKENI. The CDR3 coding sequence is TGTGCCAGCTCACCAAGCGGGGGGGCGAAGGAGACCCAGTACTTC. Protein: CASSPSGGAKETQYF.

The J gene is TRBJ2-1, the V gene TRBV30, with 10 bases matching TRBD2. This CDR3 is built from 12 residues. Losses at the gene ends were 4 bases for V and 6 bases for J; bases not matched to a gene: 0. Germline CDR1 reads GTSNPN; CDR2 reads SVGIG (reference sequence). The CDR3 here is CAWKREGNEQFF. The CDR3 DNA reads as TGTGCCTGGAAGCGGGAGGGCAATGAGCAGTTCTTC.